These 27 T cell receptor beta chains were all obtained from the same sample, sequenced in a study of T-cell memory formation after mild COVID-19. In TCRdb, the 5' RACE reads were re-called with MiXCR into one record per CDR3 protein. The sample shows just over 350,000 distinct CDR3 sequences, roughly 14% of them seen only once. The material sequenced was PBMCs or a T cell subset sorted from them (not recorded which). Receptor source: a man between 18 and 35 years old who had mild COVID-19 (a few samples of this study predate the infection). Cell type and time point are not known.

This clonotype was seen a few times. The chain joins TRBV20-1 to TRBJ1-1, with a weak D call TRBD1 (6 bases). This CDR3 is 13 amino acids long. V was cut by 5 bases and J by 2 bases, with 12 bases left in between. In germline, CDR1 is DFQATT, CDR2 SNEGSKA (reference sequence). Here the CDR3 DNA reads TGCAGTGCTCGGGAGGGGGGAAACACTGAAGCTTTCTTT. This codes for CSAREGGNTEAFF.

CDR3 in amino acids: CASSRDRISYGYTF. The CDR3 nucleotides read TGCGCCAGCAGCAGGGACAGGATTTCTTATGGCTACACCTTC. The V and J genes are TRBV5-1 and TRBJ1-2; TRBD1 agrees at 8 bases. The CDR3 spans 14 residues. CDR1 and CDR2 from the germline V gene are SGHRS and YFSETQ. The trim removed 4 bases at V and 5 bases at J, leaving 7 bases unmatched.

V usage is TRBV6-5 and J usage is TRBJ2-1; no firm D call. Germline assignment: CDR1 MNHEY and CDR2 SVGAGI. With 8 bases removed from V and 4 bases from J, the gap between germline ends came to 15 bases. The CDR3 runs to 14 residues. The CDR3 sequence: CASRGRQVYNEQFF. CDR3 coding DNA: TGTGCCAGCCGCGGAAGGCAGGTATACAATGAGCAGTTCTTC.

The chain recombines TRBV5-6 with TRBJ1-2, with 8 bases matching TRBD1. After removal of 5 bases from V and 0 bases from J, the junction contained 6 bases not matched to a gene. The germline gives CDR1 SGHDT, CDR2 YYEEEE. This CDR3 has 15 residues. In DNA form, the CDR3 reads TGTGCCAGCAGATCCGACAGGGGCCCTAACTATGGCTACACCTTC. Amino acids: CASRSDRGPNYGYTF.

The rearrangement joins TRBV12-3 or TRBV12-4 to TRBJ2-5; D unresolved. The CDR3 contains 13 residues. Trimming took off 4 bases at V and 7 bases at J, with 13 bases between the two ends. The CDR3 region has the DNA TGTGCCAGCAGTTCCCCTCAAATGGGGACCCAGTACTTC. This encodes CASSSPQMGTQYF.

This clonotype showed up many times. The V call is TRBV6-2 or TRBV6-3, the J call TRBJ2-3; no clear D. The V end lost 3 bases, the J end lost 4 bases, and 5 bases lay between the germline ends. CDR3 length: 12 residues. Per germline, CDR1 MNHEY and CDR2 SVGEGT. CDR3 sequence: CASSYPADTQYF. The CDR3 DNA is TGTGCCAGCAGTTATCCCGCAGATACGCAGTATTTT.

This clonotype occurred many times. The J gene is TRBJ2-5, the V gene TRBV20-1; no definite D call. The germline V and J ends were trimmed by 6 bases and 7 bases, with 15 bases remaining between them. The CDR3 has 12 residues. Germline lookup yields CDR1 DFQATT and CDR2 SNEGSKA (reference sequence). The CDR3 DNA is TGCAGTGCGAACCTGGCAGCCGGGACCCAGTACTTC. It specifies CSANLAAGTQYF.

This clonotype turned up a few times. This chain uses TRBV7-3 with TRBJ2-2, with 9 bases fitting TRBD1. V trimming: 3 bases; J trimming: 6 bases; junction bases outside the gene matches: 11. Germline values: CDR1 SGHTA, CDR2 FQGTGA. CDR3 length: 17 residues. The CDR3: CASSFVAQGAGSGELFF. DNA for the CDR3: TGTGCCAGCAGCTTCGTCGCACAGGGGGCCGGATCCGGGGAGCTGTTTTTT.

V and J are TRBV20-1 and TRBJ1-2; D is unclear. The germline V gene has CDR1 DFQATT and CDR2 SNEGSKA (reference sequence). V lost 5 bases and J 2 bases, leaving 12 bases between the germline ends. CDR3 size: 13 residues. CDR3 in DNA: TGCAGTGCTGCAACAGCTACCAACTATGGCTACACCTTC. Its translation: CSAATATNYGYTF.

V usage is TRBV5-6 and J usage is TRBJ2-5; D may be TRBD2 (6 bases). Trimming stripped 1 base from V and 5 bases from J, with 9 bases between. This CDR3 is built from 13 residues. CDR1 is SGHDT, CDR2 YYEEEE, per germline. The CDR3 DNA sequence: TGTGCCAGCAGCTTGCGCGGGGTTGAGACCCAGTACTTC. It is translated as CASSLRGVETQYF.

The chain couples TRBV20-1 to TRBJ1-2; D may be TRBD1 (5 bases). Trimming pared 3 bases from V and 4 bases from J, leaving 21 bases between. Germline CDR1 is DFQATT and CDR2 is SNEGSKA (reference sequence). This CDR3 has 16 amino acids. The CDR3 coding sequence is TGCAGTGCTAGGCGGCAGGGCGTCGTCTTGAGCTATGGCTACACCTTC. Protein product: CSARRQGVVLSYGYTF.

This clonotype has a handful of counts. The J gene is TRBJ2-6, the V gene TRBV7-9; D assignment may be TRBD1 or TRBD2 (6 bases each). Trimming stripped 7 bases from V and 0 bases from J, with 16 bases between. The CDR3 loop spans 17 amino acids. Germline V gives CDR1 SEHNR, CDR2 FQNEAQ (reference sequence). CDR3 sequence: CASTSGGESSGANVLTF. Here the CDR3 DNA reads TGTGCCAGCACATCCGGGGGCGAAAGCTCTGGGGCCAACGTCCTGACTTTC.

This clonotype was seen many times. This rearrangement joins TRBV6-5 to TRBJ2-1, with unresolved D. This CDR3 contains 13 residues. Germline CDR1 is MNHEY and CDR2 is SVGAGI. The ends were cut back, 6 bases at V and 0 bases at J, with 6 bases in the middle. For the CDR3, the DNA is TGTGCCAGCAGATGGGGCTCCTACAATGAGCAGTTCTTC. This gives the protein CASRWGSYNEQFF.

The chain joins TRBV7-3 to TRBJ1-2; 9 positions agree with TRBD1. Germline lookup yields CDR1 SGHTA and CDR2 FQGTGA. J lost 7 bases, V lost 4 bases, and 7 bases had no gene match. The CDR3 is 14 residues long. The CDR3 DNA reads as TGTGCCAGCAGCTCAGGGACAGGGTTGGGTGGCTACACCTTC. Translating gives CASSSGTGLGGYTF.

This clonotype was seen more than once but under ten times. V and J are TRBV28 and TRBJ1-4, with TRBD1 identical over 9 bases. The CDR3 has 14 amino acids. Germline CDR1 is MDHEN and CDR2 is SYDVKM. V gave up 7 bases and J gave up 8 bases; unmatched junction bases: 8. Written as DNA, the CDR3 is TGTGCCAGCACCCTCCAGACAGGGGGGGAAAAACTGTTTTTT. It encodes CASTLQTGGEKLFF.

This clonotype was detected ten times or more. The V and J genes are TRBV5-1 and TRBJ2-7; a possible D gene is TRBD2 (5 bases). The CDR3 spans 12 residues. Germline values: CDR1 SGHRS, CDR2 YFSETQ. The germline V and J ends were trimmed by 4 bases and 1 base, with 6 bases remaining between them. The CDR3 region is CASSEGSYEQYF. The CDR3 bases are TGCGCCAGCAGCGAGGGTTCCTACGAGCAGTACTTC.

This clonotype occurred many times. The chain joins TRBV5-6 to TRBJ2-4; 7 bases match TRBD1. This CDR3 is 14 amino acids long. Unmatched junction bases numbered 8, after V lost 2 bases and J lost 9 bases. The germline CDR1 and CDR2 sequences are SGHDT and YYEEEE. The CDR3 sequence is CASSLRGQSGIQYF. CDR3 coding DNA: TGTGCCAGCAGCTTAAGGGGACAGTCCGGCATTCAGTACTTC.

The chain joins TRBV11-3 to TRBJ2-4, with TRBD2 matching 8 bases. This CDR3 contains 15 residues. Per the germline V gene, CDR1 is SGHNT and CDR2 is YENEEA. The V gene end was trimmed by 1 base and the J gene end by 8 bases; junction bases not matched to a gene: 7. The CDR3 is CASSLAGGPGDIQYF. The CDR3 DNA reads TGTGCCAGCAGCTTAGCGGGGGGGCCTGGAGACATTCAGTACTTC.

V usage is TRBV19 and J usage is TRBJ2-1; D is uncertain. Per the germline V gene, CDR1 is LNHDA and CDR2 is SQIVND (reference sequence). The CDR3 runs 14 residues. The V end was cut by 4 bases, the J end by 9 bases, with 16 bases between. DNA for the CDR3: TGTGCCAGTAGTACCAACCTTGAAGGCACTGAGCAGTTCTTC. It is translated as CASSTNLEGTEQFF.

The rearrangement uses TRBV27 and TRBJ2-1; D unresolved. V lost 3 bases, J lost 10 bases, and 10 bases lay in between. The CDR3 has 12 amino acids. The germline gives CDR1 MNHEY, CDR2 SMNVEV (reference sequence). Here the CDR3 DNA reads TGTGCCAGCAGTTTTTGGTCCGGGGAGCAGTTCTTC. It specifies CASSFWSGEQFF.

In its sample, this clonotype was seen many times. This rearrangement joins TRBV30 to TRBJ2-7, with 9 bases aligning to TRBD1. This CDR3 contains 13 residues. V trimming: 3 bases; J trimming: 5 bases; junction bases outside the gene matches: 5. Looked up from germline, CDR1 is GTSNPN and CDR2 is SVGIG (reference sequence). The CDR3 nucleotides are TGTGCCTGGAGAAGGACAGGGGCACACGAGCAGTACTTC. It is translated as CAWRRTGAHEQYF.

This clonotype has just a few counts. V is TRBV12-3 or TRBV12-4 and J is TRBJ2-5, with a weak D call TRBD2 (5 bases). The CDR3 loop spans 13 amino acids. V was pared by 5 bases and J by 4 bases, with 11 bases between. CDR3 sequence: CASSLTRLETQYF. DNA of the CDR3: TGTGCCAGCAGTCTCACTAGGCTAGAGACCCAGTACTTC.

The CDR3 DNA follows: TGCGCCAGCAGCCAGACCGTAGCGGGGGGGCCTGTAGATACGCAGTATTTT. It encodes CASSQTVAGGPVDTQYF. This sequence joins TRBV4-1 and TRBJ2-3; TRBD2 aligns across 11 bases. Per the germline V gene, CDR1 is MGHRA and CDR2 is YSYEKL. The V and J ends lost 3 bases and 5 bases, in that order; junction bases with no gene match: 10. CDR3 length: 17 amino acids.

This clonotype showed up just a few times. J is TRBJ1-1 and V is TRBV5-1, with D unresolved. Trimming pared 2 bases from V and 3 bases from J, leaving 11 bases between. CDR1 and CDR2 (germline): SGHRS, YFSETQ. This CDR3 comprises 14 residues. The CDR3 protein is CASSFRVVDTEAFF. The DNA of the CDR3 is TGCGCCAGCAGCTTCCGGGTCGTTGACACTGAAGCTTTCTTT.

This clonotype has a handful of counts. The chain links TRBV20-1 to TRBJ2-7; maybe TRBD1 (6 bases). V lost 4 bases, J lost 0 bases, and 13 bases lay in between. Germline CDR1 and CDR2: DFQATT and SNEGSKA (reference sequence). This CDR3 is built from 14 residues. This chain's CDR3 is CSATHPRGSYEQYF. The CDR3 coding sequence is TGCAGTGCTACACATCCCAGGGGCTCCTACGAGCAGTACTTC.

This clonotype was counted only a few times. The CDR3 reads CASRHYRGTEAFF. CDR3 sequence (DNA): TGTGCCAGCAGGCACTACAGGGGCACTGAAGCTTTCTTT. The chain links TRBV12-3 or TRBV12-4 to TRBJ1-1; TRBD1 matches at 7 bases. Trimming took 6 bases from V and 4 from J; bases not matched to a gene: 5. The CDR3 extends over 13 amino acids.

The table lists this clonotype with a few counts. The rearrangement links TRBV7-2 to TRBJ1-3; D remains ambiguous. The V end lost 0 bases, the J end lost 0 bases, and 9 bases lay between the germline ends. Germline-derived CDR1 and CDR2 are SGHTA and FQGNSA. This CDR3 is built from 16 residues. The CDR3 coding sequence is TGTGCCAGCAGCTTAGCAGGGTACGGCTCTGGAAACACCATATATTTT. Its translation is CASSLAGYGSGNTIYF.